This entry lists 6 T cell receptor beta chains sequenced from one sample in a study of cytotoxic CD8 clonotypes in ibrutinib-treated CLL. The data were produced by immunoSEQ multiplex PCR, yet TCRdb's version contains in-frame clones alone and is incomplete. Of around 150,000 clones in the sample, about four fifths were seen once. The source was PBMCs, collected after 12 months of ibrutinib treatment. These receptors were taken from a human donor with chronic lymphocytic leukemia.

This clone was counted a single time. The V gene is TRBV25-1, the J gene TRBJ2-2, with a possible D match to TRBD1 (6 bases). Germline assignment: CDR1 MGHDK and CDR2 SYGVNS. The germline V and J ends were trimmed by 8 bases and 7 bases, with 17 bases remaining between them. The CDR3 extends over 14 amino acids. The CDR3 nucleotides are TGTGCCAGCCGGGTCAGGGGTGATGGCGGGGAGCTGTTTTTT. Protein sequence: CASRVRGDGGELFF.

Regarding this clone: Other DNA sequences in this specimen translate into the identical CDR3. The rearrangement joins TRBV19 to TRBJ1-4; D is undetermined. The CDR3 sequence is 14 residues long. The germline CDR1 and CDR2 sequences are LNHDA and SQIVND (reference sequence). The V and J ends lost 5 bases and 5 bases respectively, with 12 bases between them. DNA of the CDR3: TGTGCCAGTAGTCCCGGACGGCTGAATGAAAAACTGTTTTTT. As protein: CASSPGRLNEKLFF. Combining the CDR3 with reference TRBV19 and TRBJ1-4 gives the whole variable domain DGGITQSPKYLFRKEGQNVTLSCEQNLNHDAMYWYRQDPGQGLRLIYYSQIVNDFQKGDIAEGYSVSREKKESFPLTVTSAQKNPTAFYLCASSPGRLNEKLFFGSGTQLSVL.

This clone came up a few times. The rearrangement joins TRBV6-4 to TRBJ1-1; 7 nucleotides align to TRBD1. There are 15 residues in the CDR3. J was trimmed by 3 bases and V by 0 bases; bases with no gene match: 4. Germline V lookup: CDR1 MRHNA, CDR2 SNTAGT. CDR3 DNA: TGTGCCAGCAGTGACTCTAGAGGGGGCCACACTGAAGCTTTCTTT. It yields the protein CASSDSRGGHTEAFF.

The chain uses TRBV5-1 and TRBJ2-3; possible D gene TRBD2, 6 bases. The CDR3 runs 17 residues. Germline CDR1 and CDR2: SGHRS and YFSETQ. Trimming removed 2 bases from V and 3 bases from J, with 19 bases in between. CDR3 sequence (DNA): TGCGCCAGCAGCTTCGGCCCGGGTTCTCGGGAGACAGATACGCAGTATTTT. Protein sequence: CASSFGPGSRETDTQYF.

The chain links TRBV29-1 to TRBJ2-7; possible D gene TRBD1, 6 bases. The CDR3 length is 13 residues. CDR1 and CDR2 from the germline V gene are SQVTM and ANQGSEA. Trimming removed 7 bases at V and 0 bases at J, with 13 bases between. The CDR3, as DNA: TGCAGCGGCCGGGACACCAGCTCCTACGAGCAGTACTTC. Amino acids: CSGRDTSSYEQYF.

This rearrangement joins TRBV7-2 to TRBJ1-6; D is perhaps TRBD1 (6 bases). The length of the CDR3 is 14 residues. Per germline, CDR1 SGHTA and CDR2 FQGNSA. V lost 7 bases and J lost 7, with 14 bases in between. CDR3 DNA: TGTGCCAGCACCTTCAAGGGGGGGAATTCACCCCTCCACTTT. It yields the protein CASTFKGGNSPLHF.